Each of the 10 T cell receptor beta chains below was sequenced from the same sample in a study of blood T cells in healthy people across ages. With a J-beta primer mix and a sample-barcoded 5' primer, a second PCR ran about 7 to 12 cycles. TCRdb called the 5' RACE reads again in MiXCR, with one record for every CDR3 protein. The data contain 2 million or so distinct CDR3 sequences, roughly 49% of them seen just once; the ten biggest clones take up over 2%. The specimen was blood. The receptor set was obtained from a woman aged 40 to 49 in good health.

The sample holds a few counts of this clonotype. This chain uses TRBV3-1 with TRBJ2-7; D is ambiguous. Germline loops: CDR1 LGHDT, CDR2 YNNKEL (reference sequence). The CDR3 has 14 amino acids. V dropped 0 bases and J dropped 2 bases, with 8 bases sitting between them. CDR3: CASSQDLSAYEQYF. CDR3 DNA: TGTGCCAGCAGCCAAGATTTGTCAGCCTACGAGCAGTACTTC.

The chain joins TRBV2 to TRBJ1-2; 8 bases match TRBD1. Looked up from germline, CDR1 is SNHLY and CDR2 is FYNNEI. This CDR3 comprises 16 residues. Trimming took 6 bases from V and 4 from J; bases not matched to a gene: 13. The CDR3 here is CASSPDREGLGYGYTF. In nucleotides, the CDR3 is TGTGCCAGCAGCCCGGACAGGGAGGGACTAGGCTATGGCTACACCTTC. Variable domain in full (rest from reference TRBV2 and TRBJ1-2): EPEVTQTPSHQVTQMGQEVILRCVPISNHLYFYWYRQILGQKVEFLVSFYNNEISEKSEIFDDQFSVERPDGSNFTLKIRSTKLEDSAMYFCASSPDREGLGYGYTFGSGTRLTVV.

The chain is built from TRBV27 and TRBJ2-7; TRBD2 matches 9 bases. Per germline, CDR1 MNHEY and CDR2 SMNVEV (reference sequence). This CDR3 is built from 15 residues. Trimming took 3 bases from V and 2 from J; bases not matched to a gene: 5. DNA of the CDR3: TGTGCCAGCAGTTTCTCGGTAGCGGGGGCCTACGAGCAGTACTTC. Translation gives CASSFSVAGAYEQYF.

This clonotype was counted ten times or more. This chain connects TRBV7-2 to TRBJ1-2; the D is unclear. CDR3 length: 12 amino acids. Deletions cut 1 base from V and 9 bases from J, with 9 bases between. CDR1 and CDR2 (germline): SGHTA, FQGNSA. The DNA for the CDR3 is TGTGCCAGCAGCTTAGGCGGCGAGAGCTACACCTTC. Protein: CASSLGGESYTF. The whole variable domain, remainder taken from reference TRBV7-2 and TRBJ1-2, is GAGVSQSPSNKVTEKGKDVELRCDPISGHTALYWYRQSLGQGLEFLIYFQGNSAPDKSGLPSDRFSAERTGGSVSTLTIQRTQQEDSAVYLCASSLGGESYTFGSGTRLTVV.

V gene TRBV2 combines with J gene TRBJ1-2; no clear D gene. The V and J ends lost 10 bases and 4 bases respectively, with 10 bases between them. Germline V lookup: CDR1 SNHLY, CDR2 FYNNEI. The CDR3 has 11 amino acids. DNA for the CDR3: TGTGCCATAGGACGGACCTATGGCTACACCTTC. Amino acid sequence: CAIGRTYGYTF.

This clonotype was detected a few times. This chain joins TRBV4-2 and TRBJ2-5, with a tentative D call TRBD1 (5 bases). Trimming took off 2 bases at V and 1 base at J, with 17 bases between the two ends. The CDR3 is 17 amino acids. Germline-derived CDR1 and CDR2 are LGHNA and YNFKEQ. The CDR3 DNA reads TGTGCCAGCAGCCAATCAAGGGGAACGTCGACCCAAGAGACCCAGTACTTC. Protein sequence: CASSQSRGTSTQETQYF.

This chain connects TRBV6-1 to TRBJ2-6; 8 nucleotides match TRBD1. This CDR3 spans 17 amino acids. From germline, CDR1 is MNHNS and CDR2 SASEGT. The trim removed 6 bases at V and 0 bases at J, leaving 7 bases unmatched. The CDR3: CASRPGTGRSGANVLTF. The CDR3 nucleotides are TGTGCCAGCAGACCCGGGACAGGCCGCTCTGGGGCCAACGTCCTGACTTTC.

By its share, this clonotype is medium-sized. The genes are TRBV10-3 and TRBJ2-6; D unresolved. The CDR3 runs to 14 residues. The V gene's germline CDR1 is ENHRY and CDR2 SYGVKD. V dropped 2 bases and J dropped 2 bases, with 4 bases sitting between them. The CDR3 region has the DNA TGTGCCATCAGTGAGGGGCCTGGGGCCAACGTCCTGACTTTC. Encoded protein: CAISEGPGANVLTF.

This clonotype has a handful of counts. This sequence joins TRBV4-1 and TRBJ1-4; no reliable D call. This CDR3 spans 12 amino acids. The germline CDR1 and CDR2 sequences are MGHRA and YSYEKL. V lost 1 base to trimming and J lost 8 bases, with 5 bases between them. The CDR3 DNA reads TGCGCCAGCAGCCAAGTAGGCGAAAAACTGTTTTTT. As protein: CASSQVGEKLFF.

The chain uses TRBV28 and TRBJ1-2; D remains unclear. V was clipped by 5 bases and J by 6 bases, with 22 bases between them. CDR1 and CDR2 (germline): MDHEN, SYDVKM. The CDR3 has 16 residues. The CDR3 DNA reads TGTGCCAGCAGTCCCCCACACGTGTCTAGGGTAAATGGCTACACCTTC. As protein: CASSPPHVSRVNGYTF.